This passage covers 3 T cell receptor beta chains from one sample sequenced in a study of blood T cell repertoires in COVID-19. TCRdb's table, derived via immunoSEQ multiplex PCR, lists solely in-frame clones and lacks some. The sample includes around 100,000 clones, roughly 87% of them seen just once. Sequencing was performed on peripheral blood. These receptor sequences come from a man younger than 45 in a cohort sampled during active COVID-19.

The chain combines TRBV7-6 with TRBJ2-6; the D is unclear. V was pared by 1 base and J by 0 bases, with 7 bases between. The germline V gene has CDR1 SGHVS and CDR2 FNYEAQ. This CDR3 has 16 amino acids. The CDR3 nucleotides are TGTGCCAGCAGCTTAGACTTTAGCTCTGGGGCCAACGTCCTGACTTTC. Its translation is CASSLDFSSGANVLTF.

The chain combines TRBV19 with TRBJ2-1, with 7 bases aligning to TRBD1. This CDR3 has 14 amino acids. From germline, CDR1 is LNHDA and CDR2 SQIVND (reference sequence). V lost 10 bases, J lost 3 bases, and 9 bases stayed unmatched. The CDR3 nucleotides are TGTGCCACCGTCCCGGGGACAGACTACAATGAGCAGTTCTTC. Translation: CATVPGTDYNEQFF.

This chain uses TRBV28 with TRBJ2-1, with D perhaps TRBD2 (5 bases). This CDR3 region has 15 residues. Trimming shortened V by 5 bases and J by 1 base, and 12 bases separated the two germline ends. The V gene's germline CDR1 is MDHEN and CDR2 SYDVKM. The CDR3 DNA is TGTGCCAGCAGTATCCCGAGGGAATCCTACAATGAGCAGTTCTTC. Translated, it gives CASSIPRESYNEQFF.